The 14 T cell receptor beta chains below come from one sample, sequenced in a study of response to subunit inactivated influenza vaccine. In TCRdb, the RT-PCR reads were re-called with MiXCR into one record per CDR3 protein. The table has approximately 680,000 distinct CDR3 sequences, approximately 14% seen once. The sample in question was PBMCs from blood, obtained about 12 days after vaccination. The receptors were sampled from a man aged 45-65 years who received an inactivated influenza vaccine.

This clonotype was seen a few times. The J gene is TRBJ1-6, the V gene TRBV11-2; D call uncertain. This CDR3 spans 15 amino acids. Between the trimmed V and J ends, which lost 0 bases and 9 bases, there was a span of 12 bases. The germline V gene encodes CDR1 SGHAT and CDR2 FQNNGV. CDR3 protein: CASSLEQSMGSPLHF. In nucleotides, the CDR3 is TGTGCCAGCAGCTTAGAACAGAGCATGGGTTCACCCCTCCACTTT.

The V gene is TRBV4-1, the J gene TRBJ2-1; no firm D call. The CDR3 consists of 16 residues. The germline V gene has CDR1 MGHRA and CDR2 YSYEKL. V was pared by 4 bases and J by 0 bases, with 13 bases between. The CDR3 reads CASSPSASSSYNEQFF. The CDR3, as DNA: TGCGCCAGCAGCCCCTCAGCTTCGAGCTCCTACAATGAGCAGTTCTTC.

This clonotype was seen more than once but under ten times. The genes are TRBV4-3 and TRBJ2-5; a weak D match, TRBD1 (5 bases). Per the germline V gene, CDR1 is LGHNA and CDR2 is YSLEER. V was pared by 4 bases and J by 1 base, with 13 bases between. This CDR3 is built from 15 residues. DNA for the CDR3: TGCGCCAGCAGCCTACGAAGGGGCCCCCAAGAGACCCAGTACTTC. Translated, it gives CASSLRRGPQETQYF.

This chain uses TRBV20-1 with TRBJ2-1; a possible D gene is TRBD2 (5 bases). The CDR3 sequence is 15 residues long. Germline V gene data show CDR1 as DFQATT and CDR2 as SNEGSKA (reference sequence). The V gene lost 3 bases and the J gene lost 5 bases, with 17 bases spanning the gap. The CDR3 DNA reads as TGCAGTGCTAGTAACTTCCAGCGGATCAACAATGAGCAGTTCTTC. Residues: CSASNFQRINNEQFF.

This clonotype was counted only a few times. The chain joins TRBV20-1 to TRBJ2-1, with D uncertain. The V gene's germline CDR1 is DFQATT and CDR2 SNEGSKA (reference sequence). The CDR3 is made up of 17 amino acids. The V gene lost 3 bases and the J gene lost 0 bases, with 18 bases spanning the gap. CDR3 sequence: CSASQLEASSSYNEQFF. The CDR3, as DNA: TGCAGTGCTAGTCAATTAGAGGCGTCCAGCTCCTACAATGAGCAGTTCTTC.

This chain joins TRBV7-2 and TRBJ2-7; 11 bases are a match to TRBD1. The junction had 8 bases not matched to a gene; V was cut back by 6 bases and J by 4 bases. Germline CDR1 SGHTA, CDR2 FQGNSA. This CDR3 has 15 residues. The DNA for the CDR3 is TGTGCCAGCAGGATCCGGGACAGGGGGTTTTACGAGCAGTACTTC. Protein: CASRIRDRGFYEQYF. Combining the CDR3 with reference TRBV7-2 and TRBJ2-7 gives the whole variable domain GAGVSQSPSNKVTEKGKDVELRCDPISGHTALYWYRQSLGQGLEFLIYFQGNSAPDKSGLPSDRFSAERTGGSVSTLTIQRTQQEDSAVYLCASRIRDRGFYEQYFGPGTRLTVT.

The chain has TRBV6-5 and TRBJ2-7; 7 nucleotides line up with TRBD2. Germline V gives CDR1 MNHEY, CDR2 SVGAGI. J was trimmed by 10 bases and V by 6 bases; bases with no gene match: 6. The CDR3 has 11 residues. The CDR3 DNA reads TGTGCCAGCAGCTGGGGGGGGGGACAGTACTTC. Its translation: CASSWGGGQYF.

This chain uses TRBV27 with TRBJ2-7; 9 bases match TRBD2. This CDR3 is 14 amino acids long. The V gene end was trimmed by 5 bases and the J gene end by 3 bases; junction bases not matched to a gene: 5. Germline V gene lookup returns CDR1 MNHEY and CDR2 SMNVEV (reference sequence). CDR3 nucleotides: TGTGCCAGCAGTCCCTCACTAGCGGGCTACGAGCAGTACTTC. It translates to CASSPSLAGYEQYF.

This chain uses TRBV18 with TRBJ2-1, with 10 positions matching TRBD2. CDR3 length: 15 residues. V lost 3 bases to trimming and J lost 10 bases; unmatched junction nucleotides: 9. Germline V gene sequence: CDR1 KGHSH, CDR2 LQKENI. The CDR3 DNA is TGTGCCAGCTCACCTTTCCTAGCGGGAGTTGGAGAGCAGTTCTTC. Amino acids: CASSPFLAGVGEQFF.

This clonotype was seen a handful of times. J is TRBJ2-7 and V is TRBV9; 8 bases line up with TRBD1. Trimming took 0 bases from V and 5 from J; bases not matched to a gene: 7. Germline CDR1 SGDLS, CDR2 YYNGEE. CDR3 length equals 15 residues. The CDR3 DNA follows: TGTGCCAGCAGCGTAGGGGGGACAGGAGCCCACGAGCAGTACTTC. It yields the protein CASSVGGTGAHEQYF.

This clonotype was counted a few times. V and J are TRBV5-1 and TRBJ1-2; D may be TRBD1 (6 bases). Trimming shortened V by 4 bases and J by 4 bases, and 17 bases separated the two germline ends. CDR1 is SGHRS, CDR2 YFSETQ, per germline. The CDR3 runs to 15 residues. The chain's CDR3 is CASSKGRGRIYGYTF. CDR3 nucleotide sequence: TGCGCCAGCAGCAAGGGCCGGGGGCGTATCTATGGCTACACCTTC.

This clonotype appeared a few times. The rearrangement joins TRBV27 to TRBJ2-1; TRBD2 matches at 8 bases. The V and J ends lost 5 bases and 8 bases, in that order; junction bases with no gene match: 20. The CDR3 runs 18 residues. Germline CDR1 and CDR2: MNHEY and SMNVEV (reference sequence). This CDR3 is CASSILARQRENFHEQFF. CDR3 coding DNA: TGTGCCAGCAGTATACTCGCAAGACAGCGGGAGAATTTCCATGAGCAGTTCTTC.

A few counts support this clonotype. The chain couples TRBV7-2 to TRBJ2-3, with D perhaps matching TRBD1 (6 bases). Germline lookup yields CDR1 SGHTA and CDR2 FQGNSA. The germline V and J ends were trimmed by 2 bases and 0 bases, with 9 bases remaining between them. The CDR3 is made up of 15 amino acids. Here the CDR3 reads CASSLPQGSTDTQYF. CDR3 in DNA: TGTGCCAGCAGCTTACCCCAGGGGAGCACAGATACGCAGTATTTT.

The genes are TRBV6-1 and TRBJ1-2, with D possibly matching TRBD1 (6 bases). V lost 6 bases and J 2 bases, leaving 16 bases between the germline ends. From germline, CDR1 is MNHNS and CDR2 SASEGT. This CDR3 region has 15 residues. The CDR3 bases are TGTGCCAGCAGGGAATCGGGACAAATCAACTATGGCTACACCTTC. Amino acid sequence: CASRESGQINYGYTF.